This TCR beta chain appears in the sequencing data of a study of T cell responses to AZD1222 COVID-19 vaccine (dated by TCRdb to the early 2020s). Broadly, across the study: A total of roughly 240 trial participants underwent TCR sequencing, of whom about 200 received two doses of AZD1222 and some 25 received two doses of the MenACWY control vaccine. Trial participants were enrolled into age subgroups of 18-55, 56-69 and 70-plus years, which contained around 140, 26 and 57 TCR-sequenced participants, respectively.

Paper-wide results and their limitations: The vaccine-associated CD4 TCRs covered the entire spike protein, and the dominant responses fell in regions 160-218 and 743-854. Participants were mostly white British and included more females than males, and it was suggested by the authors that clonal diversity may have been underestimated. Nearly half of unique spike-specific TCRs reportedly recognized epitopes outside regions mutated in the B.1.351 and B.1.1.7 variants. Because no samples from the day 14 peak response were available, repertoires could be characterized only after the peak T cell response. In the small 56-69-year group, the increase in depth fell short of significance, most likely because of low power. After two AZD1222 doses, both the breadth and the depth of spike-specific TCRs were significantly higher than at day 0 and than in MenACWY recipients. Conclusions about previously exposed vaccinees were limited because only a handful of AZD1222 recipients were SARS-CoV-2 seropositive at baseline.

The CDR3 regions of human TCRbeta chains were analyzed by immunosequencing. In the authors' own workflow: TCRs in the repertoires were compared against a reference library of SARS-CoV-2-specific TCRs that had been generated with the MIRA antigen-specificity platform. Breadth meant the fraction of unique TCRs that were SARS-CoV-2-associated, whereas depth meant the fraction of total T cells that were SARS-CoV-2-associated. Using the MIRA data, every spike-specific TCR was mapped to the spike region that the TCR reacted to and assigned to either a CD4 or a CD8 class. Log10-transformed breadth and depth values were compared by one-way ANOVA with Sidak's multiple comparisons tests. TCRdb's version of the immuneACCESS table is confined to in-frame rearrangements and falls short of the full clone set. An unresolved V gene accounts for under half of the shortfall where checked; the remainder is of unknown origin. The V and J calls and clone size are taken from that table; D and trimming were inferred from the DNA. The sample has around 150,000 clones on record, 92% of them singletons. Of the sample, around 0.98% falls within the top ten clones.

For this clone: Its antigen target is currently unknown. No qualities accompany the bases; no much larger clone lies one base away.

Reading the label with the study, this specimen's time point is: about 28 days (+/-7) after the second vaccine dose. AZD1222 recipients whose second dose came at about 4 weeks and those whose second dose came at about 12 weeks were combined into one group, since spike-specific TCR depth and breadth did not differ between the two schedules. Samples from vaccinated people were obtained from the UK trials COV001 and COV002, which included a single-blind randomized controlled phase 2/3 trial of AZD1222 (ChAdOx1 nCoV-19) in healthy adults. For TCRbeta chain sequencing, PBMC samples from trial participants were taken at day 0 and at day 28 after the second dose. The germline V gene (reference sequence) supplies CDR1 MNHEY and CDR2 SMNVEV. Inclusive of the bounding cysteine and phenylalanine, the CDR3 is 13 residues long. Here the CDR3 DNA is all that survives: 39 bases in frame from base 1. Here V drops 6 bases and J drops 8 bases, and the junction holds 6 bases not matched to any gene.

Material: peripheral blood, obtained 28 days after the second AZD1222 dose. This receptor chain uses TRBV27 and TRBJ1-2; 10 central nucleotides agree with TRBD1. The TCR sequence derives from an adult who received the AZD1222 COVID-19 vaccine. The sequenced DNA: TGTGCCAGCAGGGCCGGGACAGGGGTGGGCTACACCTTC. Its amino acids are CASRAGTGVGYTF.